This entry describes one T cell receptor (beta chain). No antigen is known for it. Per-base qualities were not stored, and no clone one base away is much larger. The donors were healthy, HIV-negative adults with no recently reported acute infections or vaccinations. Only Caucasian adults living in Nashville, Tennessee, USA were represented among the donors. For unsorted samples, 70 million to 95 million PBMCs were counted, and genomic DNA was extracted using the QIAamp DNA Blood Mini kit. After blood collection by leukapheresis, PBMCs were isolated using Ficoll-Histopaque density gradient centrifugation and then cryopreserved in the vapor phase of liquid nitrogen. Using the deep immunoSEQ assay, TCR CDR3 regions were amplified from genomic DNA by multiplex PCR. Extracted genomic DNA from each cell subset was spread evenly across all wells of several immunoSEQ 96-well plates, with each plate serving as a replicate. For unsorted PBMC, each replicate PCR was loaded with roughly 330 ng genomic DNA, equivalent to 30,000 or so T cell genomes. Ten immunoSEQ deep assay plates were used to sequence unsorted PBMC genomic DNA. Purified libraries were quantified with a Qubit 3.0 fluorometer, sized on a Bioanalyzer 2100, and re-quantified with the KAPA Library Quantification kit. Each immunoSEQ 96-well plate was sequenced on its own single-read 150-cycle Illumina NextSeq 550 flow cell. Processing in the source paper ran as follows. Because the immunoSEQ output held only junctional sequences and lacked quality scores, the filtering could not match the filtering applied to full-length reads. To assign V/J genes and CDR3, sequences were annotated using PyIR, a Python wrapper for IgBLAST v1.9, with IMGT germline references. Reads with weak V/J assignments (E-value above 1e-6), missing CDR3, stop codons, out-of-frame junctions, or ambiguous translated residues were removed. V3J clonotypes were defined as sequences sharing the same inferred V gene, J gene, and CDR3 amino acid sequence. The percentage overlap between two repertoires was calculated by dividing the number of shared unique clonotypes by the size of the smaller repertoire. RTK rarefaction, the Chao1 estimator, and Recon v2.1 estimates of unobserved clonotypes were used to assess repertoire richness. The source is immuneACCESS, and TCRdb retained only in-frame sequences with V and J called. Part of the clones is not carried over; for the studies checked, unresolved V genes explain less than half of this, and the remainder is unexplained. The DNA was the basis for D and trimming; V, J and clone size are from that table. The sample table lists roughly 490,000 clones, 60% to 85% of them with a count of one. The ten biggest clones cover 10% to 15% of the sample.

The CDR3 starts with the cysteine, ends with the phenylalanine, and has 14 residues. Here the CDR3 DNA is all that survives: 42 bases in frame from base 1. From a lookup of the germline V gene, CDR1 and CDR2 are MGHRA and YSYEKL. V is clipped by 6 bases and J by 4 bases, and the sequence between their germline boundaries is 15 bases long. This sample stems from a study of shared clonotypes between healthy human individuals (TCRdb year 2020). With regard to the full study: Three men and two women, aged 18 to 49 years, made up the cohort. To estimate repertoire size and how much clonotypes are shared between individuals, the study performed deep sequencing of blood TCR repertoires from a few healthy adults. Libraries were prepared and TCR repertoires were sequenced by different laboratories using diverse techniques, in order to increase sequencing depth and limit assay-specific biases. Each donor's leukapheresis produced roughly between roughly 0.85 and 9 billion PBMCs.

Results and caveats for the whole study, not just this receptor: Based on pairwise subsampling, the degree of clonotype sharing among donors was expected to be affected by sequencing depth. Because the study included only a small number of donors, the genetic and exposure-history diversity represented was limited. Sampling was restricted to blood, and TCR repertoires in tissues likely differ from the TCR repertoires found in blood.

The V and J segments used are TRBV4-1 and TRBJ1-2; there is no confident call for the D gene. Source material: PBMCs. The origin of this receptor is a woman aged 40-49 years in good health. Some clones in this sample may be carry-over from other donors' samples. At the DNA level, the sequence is TGCGCCAGCAGTCCACAATCCAGGAGCTATGGCTACACCTTC. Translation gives CASSPQSRSYGYTF.